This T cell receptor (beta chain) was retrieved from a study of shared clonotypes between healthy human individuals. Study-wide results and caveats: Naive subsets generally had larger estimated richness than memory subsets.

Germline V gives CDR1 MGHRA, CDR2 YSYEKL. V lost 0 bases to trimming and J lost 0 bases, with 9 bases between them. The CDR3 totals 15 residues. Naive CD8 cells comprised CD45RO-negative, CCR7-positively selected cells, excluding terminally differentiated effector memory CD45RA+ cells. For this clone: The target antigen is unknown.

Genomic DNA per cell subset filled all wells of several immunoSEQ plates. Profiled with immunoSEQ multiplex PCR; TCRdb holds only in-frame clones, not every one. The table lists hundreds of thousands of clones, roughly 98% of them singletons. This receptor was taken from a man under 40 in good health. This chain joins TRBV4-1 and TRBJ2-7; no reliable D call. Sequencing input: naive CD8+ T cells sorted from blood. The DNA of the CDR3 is TGCGCCAGCAGCCAAGAACGCCCGAGCTCCTACGAGCAGTACTTC. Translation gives CASSQERPSSYEQYF.